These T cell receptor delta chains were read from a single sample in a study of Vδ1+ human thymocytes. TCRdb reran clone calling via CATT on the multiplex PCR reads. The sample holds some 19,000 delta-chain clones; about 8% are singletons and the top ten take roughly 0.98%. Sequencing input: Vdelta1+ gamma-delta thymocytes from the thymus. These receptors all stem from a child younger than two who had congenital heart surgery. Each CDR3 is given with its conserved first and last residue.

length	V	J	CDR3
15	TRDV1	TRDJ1	CALGEPGVNTDKLIF
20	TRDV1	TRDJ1	CALGESLYLVVGGYADKLIF
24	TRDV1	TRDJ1	CALGELINISAARTGWWYTDKLIF
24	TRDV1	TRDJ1	CALGAPLWFWGDSLTPEYTDKLIF
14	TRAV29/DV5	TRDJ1	CAASAGESVDKLIF
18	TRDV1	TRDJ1	CALGEFPLLGFSTDKLIF
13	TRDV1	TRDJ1	CALGLGDTDKLIF
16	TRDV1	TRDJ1	CALGELQIPYTDKLIF
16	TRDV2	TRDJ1	CACDTAGDPDTDKLIF
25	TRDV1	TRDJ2	CALGNPVFLRSSGGGPACNPAQLFF
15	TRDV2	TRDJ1	CACRGGYAATDKLIF
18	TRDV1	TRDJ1	CALGAKADWGPHTDKLIF
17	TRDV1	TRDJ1	CALGELTSYLDTDKLIF
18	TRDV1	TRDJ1	CALGEPRSYWGITDKLIF
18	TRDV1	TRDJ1	CALGDITTDGDTTDKLIF
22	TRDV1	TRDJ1	CALGEGIFLRGETGGYADKLIF
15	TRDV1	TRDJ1	CALGEGWGYTDKLIF
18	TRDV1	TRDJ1	CALGELGRLGGHTDKLIF
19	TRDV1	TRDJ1	CALGERALPVLWYTDKLIF
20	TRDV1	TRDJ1	CALGEPVSTTGGYAADKLIF
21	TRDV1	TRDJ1	CALGELESTGGRWLITDKLIF
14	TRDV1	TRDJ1	CALGEGAIPDKLIF
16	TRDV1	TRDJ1	CALGGHWGTNTDKLIF
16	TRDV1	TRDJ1	CALGELRGFKEGKLIF
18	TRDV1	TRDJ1	CALGEVPRSGGYTDKLIF
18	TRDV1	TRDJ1	CALGEPTGGSLYTDKLIF
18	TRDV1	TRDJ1	CALGVRRGSAGGYRKLIF
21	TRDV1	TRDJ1	CALGELVPTFLLVSHTDKLIF
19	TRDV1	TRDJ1	CALGGLLGADWGTHDKLIF
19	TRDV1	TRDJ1	CALGERAFRFRTGGYELIF
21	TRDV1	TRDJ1	CALGDGPVLGAMYKYTDKLIF
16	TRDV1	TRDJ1	CALGEPQFRWSYKLIF
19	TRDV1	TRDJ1	CALGERTGDTKFHTDKLIF
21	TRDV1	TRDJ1	CALGELGTGGYALAYTDKLIF
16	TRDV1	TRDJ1	CALGELGGSYTDKLIF
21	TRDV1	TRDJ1	CALGKTLTGGYPYRFTDKLIF
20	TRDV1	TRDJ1	CALGELRPSPLLGSTDKLIF
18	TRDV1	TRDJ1	CALGERRPYWGPPDKLIF
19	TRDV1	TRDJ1	CALGELVLLGSMYTDKLIF
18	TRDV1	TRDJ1	CALGELKASGGYTDKLIF
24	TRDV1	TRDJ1	CALGELPPLPTTGGYGTYTGKLIF
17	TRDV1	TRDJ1	CALGEPGGYLYTDKLIF
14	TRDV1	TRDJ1	CALGEPRTRNKLIF
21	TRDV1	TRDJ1	CALGELCLPEYSGKGTDKLIF
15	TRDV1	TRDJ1	CALDSWGPYTDKLIF
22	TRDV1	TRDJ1	CALGVLLPKNWGIRGSIDKLIF
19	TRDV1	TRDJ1	CALGEGGGLYGDTPDKLIF
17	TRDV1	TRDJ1	CALGEGTAGGFFNKLIF
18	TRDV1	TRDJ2	CALGELGVGWSLTAQLFF
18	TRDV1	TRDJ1	CALGGPFVPGRWGPKLIF